Detailed here is one T cell receptor beta chain. Only in-frame clones appear in the TCRdb table, and some are missing; sequencing was by immunoSEQ multiplex PCR. The sample lists tens of thousands of clones, about 95% occurring once. These data originate in a study of technical replicates of blood from a handful of donors. The V segment lost 3 bases and the J segment 2 bases; nucleotides outside the gene matches: 10. The CDR3 runs to 17 residues. CDR1 ENHRY and CDR2 SYGVKD come from the germline V gene. The chain carries TRBV10-3 and TRBJ2-3, with 8 bases fitting TRBD2. This receptor was obtained from a human donor in good health. The sample taken for sequencing was T cells isolated from PBMCs. The CDR3 region has the DNA TGTGCCATCAGTGATGGGGTAGCGGGACCGACCACAGATACGCAGTATTTT. This codes for CAISDGVAGPTTDTQYF.